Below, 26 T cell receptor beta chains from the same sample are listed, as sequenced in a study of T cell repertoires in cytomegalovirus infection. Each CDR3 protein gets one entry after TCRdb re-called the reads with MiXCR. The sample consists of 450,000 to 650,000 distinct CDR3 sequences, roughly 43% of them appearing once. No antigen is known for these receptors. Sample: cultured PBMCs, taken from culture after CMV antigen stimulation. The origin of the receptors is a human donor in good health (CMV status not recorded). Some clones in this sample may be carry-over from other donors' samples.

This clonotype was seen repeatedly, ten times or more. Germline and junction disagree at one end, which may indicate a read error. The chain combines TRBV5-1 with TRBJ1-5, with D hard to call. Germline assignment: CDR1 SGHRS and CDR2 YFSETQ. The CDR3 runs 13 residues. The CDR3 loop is CASSLASNQPQHF. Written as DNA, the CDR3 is TGTGCCAGCAGCTTAGCCAGCAATCAGCCCCAGCATTTT.

CDR3 sequence reads: CASSEALGSETQYF. CDR3 bases: TGTGCCAGCAGTGAAGCGCTAGGGTCAGAGACCCAGTACTTC. This chain joins TRBV6-1 and TRBJ2-5; D gene ambiguous. The germline CDR1 and CDR2 sequences are MNHNS and SASEGT. Trimming took off 0 bases at V and 4 bases at J, with 9 bases between the two ends. The CDR3 runs 14 residues.

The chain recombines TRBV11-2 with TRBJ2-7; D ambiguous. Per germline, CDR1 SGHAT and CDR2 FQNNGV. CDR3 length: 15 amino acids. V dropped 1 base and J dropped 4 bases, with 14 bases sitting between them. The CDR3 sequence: CASSLVWPGLYEQYF. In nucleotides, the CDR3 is TGTGCCAGCAGCTTAGTGTGGCCAGGTCTTTACGAGCAGTACTTC.

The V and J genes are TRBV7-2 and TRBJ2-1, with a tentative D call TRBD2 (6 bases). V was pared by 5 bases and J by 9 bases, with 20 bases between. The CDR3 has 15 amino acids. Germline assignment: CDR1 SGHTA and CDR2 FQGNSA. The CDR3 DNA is TGTGCCAGCAGCCTCCTCCCGGAGGGCCGCGGTGAGCAGTTCTTC. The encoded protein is CASSLLPEGRGEQFF. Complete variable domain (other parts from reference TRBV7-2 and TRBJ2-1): GAGVSQSPSNKVTEKGKDVELRCDPISGHTALYWYRQSLGQGLEFLIYFQGNSAPDKSGLPSDRFSAERTGGSVSTLTIQRTQQEDSAVYLCASSLLPEGRGEQFFGPGTRLTVL.

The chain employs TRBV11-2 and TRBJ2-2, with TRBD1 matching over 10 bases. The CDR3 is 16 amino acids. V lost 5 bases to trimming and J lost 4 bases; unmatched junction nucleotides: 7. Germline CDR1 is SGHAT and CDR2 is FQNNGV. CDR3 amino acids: CASSAGGTGVTGELFF. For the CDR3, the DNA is TGTGCCAGCAGCGCCGGAGGGACAGGGGTCACCGGGGAGCTGTTTTTT.

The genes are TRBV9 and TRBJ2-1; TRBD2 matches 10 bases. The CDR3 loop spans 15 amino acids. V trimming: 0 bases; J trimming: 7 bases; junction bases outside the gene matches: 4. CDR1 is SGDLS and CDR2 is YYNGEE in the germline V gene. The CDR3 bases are TGTGCCAGCAGCGTAGAAGCTAGCGGGAGAAATGAGCAGTTCTTC. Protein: CASSVEASGRNEQFF.

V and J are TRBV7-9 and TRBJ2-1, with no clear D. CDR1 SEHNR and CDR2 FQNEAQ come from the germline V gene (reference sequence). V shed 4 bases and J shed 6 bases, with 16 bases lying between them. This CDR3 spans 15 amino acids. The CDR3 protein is CASSSSRIPGNEQFF. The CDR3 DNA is TGTGCCAGCAGCTCAAGCAGAATCCCCGGCAATGAGCAGTTCTTC.

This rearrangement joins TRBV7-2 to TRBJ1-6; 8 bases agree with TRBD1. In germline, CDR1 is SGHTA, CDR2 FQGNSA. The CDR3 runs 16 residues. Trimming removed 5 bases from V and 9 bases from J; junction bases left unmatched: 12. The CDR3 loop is CASSGGPTGGGSPLHF. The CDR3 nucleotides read TGTGCCAGCAGCGGAGGGCCTACAGGGGGTGGTTCACCCCTCCACTTT.

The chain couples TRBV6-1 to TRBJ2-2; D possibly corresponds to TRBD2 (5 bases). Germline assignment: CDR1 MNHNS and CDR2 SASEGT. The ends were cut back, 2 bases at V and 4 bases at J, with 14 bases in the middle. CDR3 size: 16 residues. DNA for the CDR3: TGTGCCAGCAGTGAAATCAGCCATGAGGGCACCGGGGAGCTGTTTTTT. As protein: CASSEISHEGTGELFF.

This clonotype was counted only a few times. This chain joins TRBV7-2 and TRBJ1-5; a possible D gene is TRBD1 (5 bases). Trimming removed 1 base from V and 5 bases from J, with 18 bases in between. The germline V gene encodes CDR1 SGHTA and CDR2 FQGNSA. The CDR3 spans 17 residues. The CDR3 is CASSLVGGGEEDQPQHF. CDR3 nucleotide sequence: TGTGCCAGCAGCTTAGTGGGGGGGGGGGAAGAGGATCAGCCCCAGCATTTT. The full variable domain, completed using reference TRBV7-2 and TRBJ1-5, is GAGVSQSPSNKVTEKGKDVELRCDPISGHTALYWYRQSLGQGLEFLIYFQGNSAPDKSGLPSDRFSAERTGGSVSTLTIQRTQQEDSAVYLCASSLVGGGEEDQPQHFGDGTRLSIL.

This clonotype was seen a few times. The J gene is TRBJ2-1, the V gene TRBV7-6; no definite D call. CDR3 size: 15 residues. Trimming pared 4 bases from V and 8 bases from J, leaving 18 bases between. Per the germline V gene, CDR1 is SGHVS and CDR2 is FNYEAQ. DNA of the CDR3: TGTGCCAGCAGCTCACGAAGCCGCGAAAATTATGAGCAGTTCTTC. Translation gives CASSSRSRENYEQFF. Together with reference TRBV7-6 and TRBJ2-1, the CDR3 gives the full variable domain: GAGVSQSPRYKVTKRGQDVALRCDPISGHVSLYWYRQALGQGPEFLTYFNYEAQQDKSGLPNDRFSAERPEGSISTLTIQRTEQRDSAMYRCASSSRSRENYEQFFGPGTRLTVL.

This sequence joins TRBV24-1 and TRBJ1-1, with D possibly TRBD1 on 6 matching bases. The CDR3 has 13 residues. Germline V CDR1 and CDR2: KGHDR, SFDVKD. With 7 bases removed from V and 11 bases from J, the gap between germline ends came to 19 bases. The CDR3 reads CATSLGTTSAAFF. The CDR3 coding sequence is TGTGCCACCAGCTTAGGGACAACATCGGCGGCTTTCTTT.

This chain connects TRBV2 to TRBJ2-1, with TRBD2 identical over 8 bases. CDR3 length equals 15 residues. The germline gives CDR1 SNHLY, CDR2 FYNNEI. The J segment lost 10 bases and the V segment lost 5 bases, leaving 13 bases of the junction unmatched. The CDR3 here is CASSYRLAYKGEQFF. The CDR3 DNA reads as TGTGCCAGCAGTTACCGACTAGCGTACAAAGGGGAGCAGTTCTTC.

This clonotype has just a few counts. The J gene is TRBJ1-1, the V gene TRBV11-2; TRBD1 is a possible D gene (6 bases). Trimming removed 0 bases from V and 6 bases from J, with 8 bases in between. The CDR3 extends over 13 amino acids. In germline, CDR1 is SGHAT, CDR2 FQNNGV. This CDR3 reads CASSLDRTAEAFF. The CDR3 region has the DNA TGTGCCAGCAGCTTAGACCGGACAGCTGAAGCTTTCTTT.

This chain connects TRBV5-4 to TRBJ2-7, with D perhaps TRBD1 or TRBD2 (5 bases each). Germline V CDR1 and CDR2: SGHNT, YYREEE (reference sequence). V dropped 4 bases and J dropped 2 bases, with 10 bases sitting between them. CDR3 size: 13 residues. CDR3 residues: CASSVWGTYEQYF. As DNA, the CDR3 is TGTGCCAGCAGCGTATGGGGGACCTACGAGCAGTACTTC.

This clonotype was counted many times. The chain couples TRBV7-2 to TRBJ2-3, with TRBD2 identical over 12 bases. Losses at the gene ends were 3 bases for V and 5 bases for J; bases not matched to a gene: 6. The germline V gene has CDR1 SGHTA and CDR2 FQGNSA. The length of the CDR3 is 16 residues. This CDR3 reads CASSLRLAGAGDTQYF. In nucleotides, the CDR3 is TGTGCCAGCAGCTTGCGACTAGCGGGGGCGGGAGATACGCAGTATTTT.

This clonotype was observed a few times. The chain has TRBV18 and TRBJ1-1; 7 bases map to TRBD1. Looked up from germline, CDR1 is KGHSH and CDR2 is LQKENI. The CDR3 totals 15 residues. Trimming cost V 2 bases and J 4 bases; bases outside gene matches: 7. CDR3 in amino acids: CASSPGRTGTTEAFF. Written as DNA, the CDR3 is TGTGCCAGCTCACCAGGACGGACAGGTACCACTGAAGCTTTCTTT.

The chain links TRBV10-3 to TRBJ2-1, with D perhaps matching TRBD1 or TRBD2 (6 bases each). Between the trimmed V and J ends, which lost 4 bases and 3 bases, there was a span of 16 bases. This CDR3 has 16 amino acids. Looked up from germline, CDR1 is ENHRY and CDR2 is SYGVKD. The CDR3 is CAISAKGGTLYNEQFF. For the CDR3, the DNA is TGTGCCATCAGTGCTAAGGGCGGGACACTCTACAATGAGCAGTTCTTC.

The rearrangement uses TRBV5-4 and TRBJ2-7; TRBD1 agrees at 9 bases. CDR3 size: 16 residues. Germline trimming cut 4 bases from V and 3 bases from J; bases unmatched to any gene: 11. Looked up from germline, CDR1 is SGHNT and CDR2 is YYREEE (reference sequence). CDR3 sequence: CASSTEPGQGFYEQYF. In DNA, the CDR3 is TGTGCCAGCAGCACAGAGCCGGGACAGGGTTTCTACGAGCAGTACTTC. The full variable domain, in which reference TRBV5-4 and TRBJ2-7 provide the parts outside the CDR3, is ETGVTQSPTHLIKTRGQQVTLRCSSQSGHNTVSWYQQALGQGPQFIFQYYREEENGRGNFPPRFSGLQFPNYSSELNVNALELDDSALYLCASSTEPGQGFYEQYFGPGTRLTVT.

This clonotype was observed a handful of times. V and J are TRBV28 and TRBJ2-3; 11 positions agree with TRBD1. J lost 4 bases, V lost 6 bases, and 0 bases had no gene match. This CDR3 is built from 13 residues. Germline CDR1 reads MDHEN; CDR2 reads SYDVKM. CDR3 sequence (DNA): TGTGCCAGCAGGGGACAGGGGGCAGATACGCAGTATTTT. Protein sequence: CASRGQGADTQYF.

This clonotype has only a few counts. CDR3 coding DNA: TGTGCCAGCAGTTACAGAGGCGCAGACATTCAGTACTTC. Translated, it gives CASSYRGADIQYF. This chain uses TRBV27 with TRBJ2-4, with D unclear. CDR3 length: 13 residues. Trimming removed 4 bases at V and 8 bases at J, with 12 bases between. Germline V CDR1 and CDR2: MNHEY, SMNVEV (reference sequence).

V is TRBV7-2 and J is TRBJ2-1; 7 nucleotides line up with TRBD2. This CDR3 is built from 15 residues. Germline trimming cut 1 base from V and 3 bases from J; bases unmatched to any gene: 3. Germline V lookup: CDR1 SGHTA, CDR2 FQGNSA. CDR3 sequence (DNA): TGTGCCAGCAGCTTAGGGTGGGGGGGCTACAATGAGCAGTTCTTC. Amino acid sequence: CASSLGWGGYNEQFF. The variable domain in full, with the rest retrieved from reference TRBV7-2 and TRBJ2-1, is GAGVSQSPSNKVTEKGKDVELRCDPISGHTALYWYRQSLGQGLEFLIYFQGNSAPDKSGLPSDRFSAERTGGSVSTLTIQRTQQEDSAVYLCASSLGWGGYNEQFFGPGTRLTVL.

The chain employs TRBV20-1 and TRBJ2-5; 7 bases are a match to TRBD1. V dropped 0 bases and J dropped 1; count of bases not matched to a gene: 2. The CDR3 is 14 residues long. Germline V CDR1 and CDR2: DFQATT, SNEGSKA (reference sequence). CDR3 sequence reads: CSARDRTGQETQYF. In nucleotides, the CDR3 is TGCAGTGCTAGAGACCGGACAGGCCAAGAGACCCAGTACTTC.

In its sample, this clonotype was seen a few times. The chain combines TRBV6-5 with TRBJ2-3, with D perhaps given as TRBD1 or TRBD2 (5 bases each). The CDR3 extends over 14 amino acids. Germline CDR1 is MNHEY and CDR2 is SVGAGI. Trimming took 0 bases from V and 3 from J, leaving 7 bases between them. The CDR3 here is CASSYSGTTDTQYF. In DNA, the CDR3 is TGTGCCAGCAGTTACTCTGGGACGACAGATACGCAGTATTTT.

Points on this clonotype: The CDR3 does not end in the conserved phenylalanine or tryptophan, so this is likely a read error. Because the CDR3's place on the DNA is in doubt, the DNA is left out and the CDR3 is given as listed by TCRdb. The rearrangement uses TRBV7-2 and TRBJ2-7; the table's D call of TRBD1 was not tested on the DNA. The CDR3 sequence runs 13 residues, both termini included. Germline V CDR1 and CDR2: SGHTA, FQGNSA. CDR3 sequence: CASSLGAGTGKTI.

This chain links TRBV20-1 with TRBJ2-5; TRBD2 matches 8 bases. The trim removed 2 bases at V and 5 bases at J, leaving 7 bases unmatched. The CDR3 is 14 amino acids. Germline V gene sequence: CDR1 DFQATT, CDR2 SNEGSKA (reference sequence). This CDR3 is CSARRAGGLETQYF. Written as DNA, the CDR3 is TGCAGTGCTAGAAGGGCGGGGGGTCTTGAGACCCAGTACTTC.